Presented here are 8 T cell receptor beta chains from one specimen sequenced in a study of tumor and adjacent non-tumor tissue in lung cancer. RNA was extracted from bulk tissue without any cell sorting. Three rounds of nested PCR, following a modified ARM-PCR protocol, produced the TCRbeta library. One entry per CDR3 protein results from TCRdb running MiXCR on the multiplex PCR reads. The data contain 130,000 or so distinct CDR3 sequences, about 66% of them singletons. Sequencing input: lung tumor tissue. The receptors originated from a young man with non-small cell lung cancer.

This clonotype has just one count. A much bigger clone sits one base away, suggesting this may be a read error. The rearrangement links TRBV4-1 to TRBJ1-5; TRBD1 matches 7 bases. The CDR3 is made up of 16 amino acids. Germline CDR1 is MGHRA and CDR2 is YSYEKL. CDR3 amino acids: CASNQGDAGGNQPQHF. The CDR3 nucleotides read TGCGCCAGCAACCAAGGGGACGCAGGGGGAAATCAGCCCCAGCATTTT.

Turning to this clonotype: A much more abundant neighbour one base away suggests this may be a read error. The conserved final phenylalanine or tryptophan is absent from the CDR3, which likely points to a read error. The rearrangement joins TRBV6-5 to TRBJ2-1, with 9 bases identical to TRBD2. The germline V gene has CDR1 MNHEY and CDR2 SVGAGI. The V segment lost 7 bases and the J segment 7 bases; nucleotides outside the gene matches: 11. The CDR3 consists of 15 residues. The CDR3 sequence: CASTSRAGGPNEQFI. The CDR3 region has the DNA TGTGCCAGCACTTCCCGGGCGGGAGGGCCGAATGAGCAGTTCATC.

As regards this clonotype: A much bigger clone sits one base away, suggesting this may be a read error. The V gene is TRBV12-5, the J gene TRBJ2-5, with 7 bases matching TRBD1. The ends lost 5 bases at V and 7 bases at J; junction bases unmatched: 10. This CDR3 is built from 14 residues. The germline V gene encodes CDR1 LGHNT and CDR2 FRNRAP. CDR3 loop: CASGAIDREMTQYF. The CDR3 bases are TGTGCTAGTGGTGCGATTGACAGGGAGATGACCCAGTACTTC.

On this clonotype: The CDR3 does not close with the conserved phenylalanine or tryptophan, likely indicating a read error. The chain recombines TRBV13 with TRBJ1-1; 7 bases agree with TRBD1. There are 15 residues in the CDR3. Germline V lookup: CDR1 PRHDT, CDR2 FYEKMQ (reference sequence). The CDR3: CANSRRDRPNTEAFS. As DNA, the CDR3 is TGTGCCAACAGCAGAAGGGACAGACCGAACACTGAAGCTTTCTCT.

Regarding this clonotype: A much larger clone lies a single base off, so this may be a read error. This rearrangement joins TRBV29-1 to TRBJ1-2, with D hard to call. The CDR3 spans 13 residues. Germline assignment: CDR1 SQVTM and CDR2 ANQGSEA. Trimming cost V 7 bases and J 3 bases, with 15 bases left between them. The CDR3 DNA reads as TGCAGCGCGGACTATACAAGTTACTATGGCTACACCTTC. Its translation is CSADYTSYYGYTF.

A remark on this clonotype: Here the CDR3 omits its conserved ending phenylalanine or tryptophan, so a read error is the likely source. The genes are TRBV11-2 and TRBJ2-2, with 10 bases matching TRBD2. CDR1 and CDR2 from the germline V gene are SGHAT and FQNNGV. V dropped 1 base and J dropped 12; count of bases not matched to a gene: 8. CDR3 size: 15 residues. DNA of the CDR3: TGTGCCAGCAGCTTAGTGGGGCTAGCGGGGGTAAAGCTGTTTTCT. This gives the protein CASSLVGLAGVKLFS.

The rearrangement uses TRBV29-1 and TRBJ1-5; D is uncertain. Trimming took 6 bases from V and 5 from J, leaving 17 bases between them. The CDR3 covers 14 residues. In germline, CDR1 is SQVTM, CDR2 ANQGSEA. The CDR3 region has the DNA TGCAGCGTGAGAGGGAGAGGGCCCGATCAGCCCCAGCATTTT. Amino acid sequence: CSVRGRGPDQPQHF.

On this clonotype itself: A junction end diverges from the germline sequence, so it may reflect a read error. This chain connects TRBV5-1 to TRBJ1-2; no firm D call. The germline V gene encodes CDR1 SGHRS and CDR2 YFSETQ. This CDR3 contains 14 residues. Here the CDR3 DNA reads TGCGCCAGTAGCTTGGAGGGCCTCAACCCTGGCTACACCTTC. This codes for CASSLEGLNPGYTF. The full variable domain, its missing parts supplied by reference TRBV5-1 and TRBJ1-2, is KAGVTQTPRYLIKTRGQQVTLSCSPISGHRSVSWYQQTPGQGLQFLFEYFSETQRNKGNFPGRFSGRQFSNSRSEMNVSTLELGDSALYLCASSLEGLNPGYTFGSGTRLTVV.